This T cell receptor beta chain was documented in a study of siplizumab effects on memory and regulatory T cells. Study-level points and caveats: Suppressive activity of Tregs proliferating in siplizumab cultures remained unconfirmed.

V was shortened by 6 bases and J by 1 base, with 15 bases between the two germline ends. CDR3 length equals 15 residues. Germline loops: CDR1 SGHTA, CDR2 FQGTGA. For this clone: Its antigen is not known.

Measured with immunoSEQ multiplex PCR; TCRdb has only the in-frame clones, and not every one. The table records approximately 100,000 clones, around 90% of them present only once. This chain links TRBV7-3 with TRBJ2-5; maybe TRBD1 (5 bases). Material for sequencing was non-Treg CD4+ T cells sorted from blood. This TCR was recovered from a human donor in good health. The CDR3 loop is CASSPFGAAQETQYF. The CDR3 DNA is TGTGCCAGCAGTCCCTTTGGGGCGGCCCAAGAGACCCAGTACTTC.